The clone carrying this T cell receptor beta chain was seen a handful of times. The antigen remains undetermined. This specimen comes from a study of regulatory T cells in long-lasting Graves disease. General study points: Relative to newly diagnosed Graves' patients, persistent ones had lower TCR diversity. Persistent disease showed a preference for TRBV28, TRBJ1-2 and TRBJ2-5.

The time point is: persistent/refractory GD, antithyroid drugs over 5 years with positive TRAb. Scientists built the TCR library using RNA that was extracted from PBMCs. The germline V gene encodes CDR1 DFQATT and CDR2 SNEGSKA (reference sequence). After removal of 5 bases from V and 7 bases from J, the junction contained 7 bases not matched to a gene. This CDR3 region has 14 residues. Investigators prepared the TCR beta libraries by applying iRepertoire HTBI primers and Arm-PCR of CDR3 regions. Source study methods: Across samples, around 60 TRBV and about 15 TRBJ segments were found. Via MiXCR, TCRdb re-called the multiplex PCR reads, giving one row per CDR3 protein. These V and J calls originate from TCRdb's pipeline instead of the authors' own analysis. The table lists about 400,000 distinct CDR3 sequences, under 25% of them singletons.

The clonotype originates from a female donor with Graves disease. Sequenced material: peripheral blood mononuclear cells (PBMCs), taken when the disease was refractory, from a patient treated with antithyroid drugs. The chain is built from TRBV20-1 and TRBJ2-4, with 11 bases aligning to TRBD1. CDR3 sequence (DNA): TGCAGTGCTGAAGGACAGGGGGCATGGAACATTCAGTACTTC. This encodes CSAEGQGAWNIQYF.